This T cell receptor beta chain came from a study of technical replicates of blood from several donors. Germline CDR1 and CDR2: SGHTA and FQGNSA. Germline trimming cut 1 base from V and 3 bases from J; bases unmatched to any gene: 7. The CDR3 consists of 16 residues. TCRdb keeps only in-frame clones here, not all; method: immunoSEQ multiplex PCR. Of just under 60,000 clones in the sample, about 95% are singletons; the top ten hold approximately 2.9%. The chain recombines TRBV7-2 with TRBJ2-7; 9 nucleotides line up with TRBD2. The TCR was taken from a human donor in good health. Some clones in this sample may be carry-over from other donors' samples. Source material: PBMCs. The CDR3 coding sequence is TGTGCCAGCAGCTTAGAGGGGACTAGCCGATACTACGAGCAGTACTTC. It is translated as CASSLEGTSRYYEQYF.